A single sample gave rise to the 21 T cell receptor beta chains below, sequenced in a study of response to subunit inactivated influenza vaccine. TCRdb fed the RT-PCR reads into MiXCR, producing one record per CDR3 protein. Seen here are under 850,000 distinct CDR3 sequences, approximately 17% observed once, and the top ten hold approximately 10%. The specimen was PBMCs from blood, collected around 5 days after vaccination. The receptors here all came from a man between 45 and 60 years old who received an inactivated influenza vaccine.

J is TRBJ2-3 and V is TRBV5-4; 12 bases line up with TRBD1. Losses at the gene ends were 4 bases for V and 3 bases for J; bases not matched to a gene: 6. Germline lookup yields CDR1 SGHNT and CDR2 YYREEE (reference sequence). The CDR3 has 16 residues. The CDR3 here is CASSRDRGRETDTQYF. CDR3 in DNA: TGTGCCAGCAGCCGGGACAGGGGGCGCGAAACAGATACGCAGTATTTT.

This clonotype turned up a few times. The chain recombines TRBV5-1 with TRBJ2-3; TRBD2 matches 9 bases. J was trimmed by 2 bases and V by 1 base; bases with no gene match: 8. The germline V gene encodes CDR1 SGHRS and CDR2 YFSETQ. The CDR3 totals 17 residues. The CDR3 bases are TGCGCCAGCAGCTTGAGGGGCGCTAGCGGGATCACAGATACGCAGTATTTT. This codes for CASSLRGASGITDTQYF.

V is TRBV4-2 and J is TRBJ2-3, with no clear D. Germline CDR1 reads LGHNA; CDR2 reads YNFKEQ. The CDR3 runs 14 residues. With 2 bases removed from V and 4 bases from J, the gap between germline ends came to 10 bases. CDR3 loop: CASSQIVRPDTQYF. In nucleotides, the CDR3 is TGTGCCAGCAGCCAAATTGTAAGGCCAGATACGCAGTATTTT.

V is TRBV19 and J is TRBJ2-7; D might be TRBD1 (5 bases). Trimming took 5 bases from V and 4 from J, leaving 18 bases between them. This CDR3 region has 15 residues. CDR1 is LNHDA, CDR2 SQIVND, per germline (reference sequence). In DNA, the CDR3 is TGTGCCAGTAGTGCTCAAGGTTTAAAGGGGTACGAGCAGTACTTC. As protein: CASSAQGLKGYEQYF.

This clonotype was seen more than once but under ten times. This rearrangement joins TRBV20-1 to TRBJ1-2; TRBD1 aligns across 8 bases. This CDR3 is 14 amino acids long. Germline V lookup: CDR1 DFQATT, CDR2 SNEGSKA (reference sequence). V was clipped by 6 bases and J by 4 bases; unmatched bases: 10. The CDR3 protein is CSASLTGVTYGYTF. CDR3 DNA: TGCAGTGCCTCATTGACAGGGGTAACCTATGGCTACACCTTC.

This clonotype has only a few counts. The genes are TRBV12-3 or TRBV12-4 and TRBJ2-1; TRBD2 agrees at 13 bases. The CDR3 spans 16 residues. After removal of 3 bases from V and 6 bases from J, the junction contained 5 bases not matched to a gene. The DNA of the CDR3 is TGTGCCAGCAGTTTTATAAGACTAGCGGGGGGCAATGAGCAGTTCTTC. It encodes CASSFIRLAGGNEQFF.

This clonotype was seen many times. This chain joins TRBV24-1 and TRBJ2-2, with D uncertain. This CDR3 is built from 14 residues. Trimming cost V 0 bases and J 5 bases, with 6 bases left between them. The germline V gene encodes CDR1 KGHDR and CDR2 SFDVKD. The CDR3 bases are TGTGCCACCAGTGATTTGATGGGAACCGGGGAGCTGTTTTTT. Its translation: CATSDLMGTGELFF.

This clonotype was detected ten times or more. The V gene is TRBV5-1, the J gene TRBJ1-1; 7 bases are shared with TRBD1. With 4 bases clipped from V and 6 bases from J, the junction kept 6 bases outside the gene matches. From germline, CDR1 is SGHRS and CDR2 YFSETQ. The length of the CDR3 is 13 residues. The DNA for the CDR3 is TGCGCCAGCAGCATCGGGACAGCCGCTGAAGCTTTCTTT. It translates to CASSIGTAAEAFF. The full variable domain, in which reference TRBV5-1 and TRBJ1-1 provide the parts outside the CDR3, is KAGVTQTPRYLIKTRGQQVTLSCSPISGHRSVSWYQQTPGQGLQFLFEYFSETQRNKGNFPGRFSGRQFSNSRSEMNVSTLELGDSALYLCASSIGTAAEAFFGQGTRLTVV.

CDR3 bases: TGTGCCAGCAGCGACTCACCGGGACTTAGGTACAATGAGCAGTTCTTC. Residues: CASSDSPGLRYNEQFF. This chain joins TRBV9 and TRBJ2-1; maybe TRBD2 (6 bases). Per germline, CDR1 SGDLS and CDR2 YYNGEE. V dropped 3 bases and J dropped 4 bases, with 17 bases sitting between them. The CDR3 contains 16 residues.

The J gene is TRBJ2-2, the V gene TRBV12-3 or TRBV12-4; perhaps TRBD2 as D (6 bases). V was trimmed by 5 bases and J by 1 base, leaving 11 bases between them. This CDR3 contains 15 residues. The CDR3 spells CASSGGGMNTGELFF. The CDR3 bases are TGTGCCAGCAGTGGAGGAGGGATGAACACCGGGGAGCTGTTTTTT.

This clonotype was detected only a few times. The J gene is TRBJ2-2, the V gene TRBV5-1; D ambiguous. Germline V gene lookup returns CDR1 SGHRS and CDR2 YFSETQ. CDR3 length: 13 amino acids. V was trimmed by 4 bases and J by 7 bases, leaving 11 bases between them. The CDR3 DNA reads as TGCGCCAGCAGCACCGGGTCCGGCGGGGAGCTGTTTTTT. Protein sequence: CASSTGSGGELFF.

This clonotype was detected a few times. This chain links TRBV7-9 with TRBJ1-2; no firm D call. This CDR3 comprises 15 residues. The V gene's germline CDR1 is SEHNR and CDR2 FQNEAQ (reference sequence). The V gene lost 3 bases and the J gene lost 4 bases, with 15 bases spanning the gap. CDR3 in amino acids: CASSFPDGPGYGYTF. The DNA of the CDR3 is TGTGCCAGCAGCTTCCCGGACGGCCCCGGCTATGGCTACACCTTC.

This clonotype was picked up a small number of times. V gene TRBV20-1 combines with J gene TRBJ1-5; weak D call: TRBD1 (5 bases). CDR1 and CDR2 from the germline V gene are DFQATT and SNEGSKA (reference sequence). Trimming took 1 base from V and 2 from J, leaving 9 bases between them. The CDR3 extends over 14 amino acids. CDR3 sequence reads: CSARGGTGNQPQHF. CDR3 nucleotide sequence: TGCAGTGCTAGAGGAGGGACTGGCAATCAGCCCCAGCATTTT.

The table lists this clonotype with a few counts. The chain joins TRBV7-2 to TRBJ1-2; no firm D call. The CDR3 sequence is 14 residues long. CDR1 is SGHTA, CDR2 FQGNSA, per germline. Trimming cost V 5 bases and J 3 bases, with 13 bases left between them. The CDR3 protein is CASSPRAVYYGYTF. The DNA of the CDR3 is TGTGCCAGCAGCCCGCGAGCAGTGTACTATGGCTACACCTTC. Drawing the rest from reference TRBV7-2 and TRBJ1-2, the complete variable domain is GAGVSQSPSNKVTEKGKDVELRCDPISGHTALYWYRQSLGQGLEFLIYFQGNSAPDKSGLPSDRFSAERTGGSVSTLTIQRTQQEDSAVYLCASSPRAVYYGYTFGSGTRLTVV.

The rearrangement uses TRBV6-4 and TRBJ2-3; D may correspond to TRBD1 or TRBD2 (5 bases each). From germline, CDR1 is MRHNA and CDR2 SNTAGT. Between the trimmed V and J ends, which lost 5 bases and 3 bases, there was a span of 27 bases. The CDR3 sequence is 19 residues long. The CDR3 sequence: CASSHEPGTPHSKTDTQYF. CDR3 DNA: TGTGCCAGCAGTCACGAGCCCGGGACGCCACATTCAAAAACAGATACGCAGTATTTT.

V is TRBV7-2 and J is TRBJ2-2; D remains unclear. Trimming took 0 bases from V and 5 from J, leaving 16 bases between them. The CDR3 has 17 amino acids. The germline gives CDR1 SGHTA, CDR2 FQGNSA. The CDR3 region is CASSLASVKLQTGELFF. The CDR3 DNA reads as TGTGCCAGCAGCTTAGCGTCGGTAAAGCTTCAGACCGGGGAGCTGTTTTTT.

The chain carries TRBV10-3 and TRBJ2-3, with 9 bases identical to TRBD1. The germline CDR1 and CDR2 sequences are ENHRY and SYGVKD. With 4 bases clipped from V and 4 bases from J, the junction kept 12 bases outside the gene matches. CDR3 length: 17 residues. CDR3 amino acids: CAISGLSGTGYPDTQYF. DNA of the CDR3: TGTGCCATCAGTGGGCTATCCGGGACAGGGTATCCAGATACGCAGTATTTT.

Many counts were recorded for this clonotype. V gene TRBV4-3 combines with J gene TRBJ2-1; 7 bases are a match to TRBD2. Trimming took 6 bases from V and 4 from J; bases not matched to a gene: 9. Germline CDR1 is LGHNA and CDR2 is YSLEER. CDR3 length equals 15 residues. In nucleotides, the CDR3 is TGCGCCAGCAGTTGGACGAGCGGGGTTTACAATGAGCAGTTCTTC. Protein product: CASSWTSGVYNEQFF.

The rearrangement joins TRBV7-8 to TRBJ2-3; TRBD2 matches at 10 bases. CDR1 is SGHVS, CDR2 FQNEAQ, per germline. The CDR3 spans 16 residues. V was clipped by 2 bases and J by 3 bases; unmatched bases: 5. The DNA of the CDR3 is TGTGCCAGCAGCTTACTTCCTAGCGGGGGTACAGATACGCAGTATTTT. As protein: CASSLLPSGGTDTQYF.

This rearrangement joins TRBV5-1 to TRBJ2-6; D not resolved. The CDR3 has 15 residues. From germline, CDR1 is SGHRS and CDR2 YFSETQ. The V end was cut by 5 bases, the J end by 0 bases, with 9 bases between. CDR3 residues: CASRTAYSGANVLTF. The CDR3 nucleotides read TGCGCCAGCAGGACCGCCTACTCTGGGGCCAACGTCCTGACTTTC. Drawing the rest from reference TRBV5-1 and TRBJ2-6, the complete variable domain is KAGVTQTPRYLIKTRGQQVTLSCSPISGHRSVSWYQQTPGQGLQFLFEYFSETQRNKGNFPGRFSGRQFSNSRSEMNVSTLELGDSALYLCASRTAYSGANVLTFGAGSRLTVL.

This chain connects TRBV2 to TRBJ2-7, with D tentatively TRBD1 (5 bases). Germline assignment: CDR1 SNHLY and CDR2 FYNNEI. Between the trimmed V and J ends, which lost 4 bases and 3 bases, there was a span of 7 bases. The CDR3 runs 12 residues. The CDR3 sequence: CASSGQFYEQYF. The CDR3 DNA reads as TGTGCCAGCAGTGGACAGTTCTACGAGCAGTACTTC. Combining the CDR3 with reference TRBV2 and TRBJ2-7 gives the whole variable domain EPEVTQTPSHQVTQMGQEVILRCVPISNHLYFYWYRQILGQKVEFLVSFYNNEISEKSEIFDDQFSVERPDGSNFTLKIRSTKLEDSAMYFCASSGQFYEQYFGPGTRLTVT.